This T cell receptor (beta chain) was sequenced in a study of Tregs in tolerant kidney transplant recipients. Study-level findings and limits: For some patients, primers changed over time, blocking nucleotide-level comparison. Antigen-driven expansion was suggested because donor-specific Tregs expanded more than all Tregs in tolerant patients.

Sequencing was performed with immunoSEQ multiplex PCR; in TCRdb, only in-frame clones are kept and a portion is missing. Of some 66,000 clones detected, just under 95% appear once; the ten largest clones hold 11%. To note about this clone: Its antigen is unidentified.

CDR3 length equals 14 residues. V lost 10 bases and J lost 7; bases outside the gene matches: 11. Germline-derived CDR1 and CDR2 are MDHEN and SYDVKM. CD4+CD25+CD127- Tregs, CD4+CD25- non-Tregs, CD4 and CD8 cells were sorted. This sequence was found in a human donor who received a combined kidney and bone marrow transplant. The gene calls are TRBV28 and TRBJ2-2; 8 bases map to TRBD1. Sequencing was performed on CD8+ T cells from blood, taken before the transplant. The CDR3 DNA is TGTGCCATCAGGCGGACAGGGACTGGCGGGGAGCTGTTTTTT. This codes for CAIRRTGTGGELFF.